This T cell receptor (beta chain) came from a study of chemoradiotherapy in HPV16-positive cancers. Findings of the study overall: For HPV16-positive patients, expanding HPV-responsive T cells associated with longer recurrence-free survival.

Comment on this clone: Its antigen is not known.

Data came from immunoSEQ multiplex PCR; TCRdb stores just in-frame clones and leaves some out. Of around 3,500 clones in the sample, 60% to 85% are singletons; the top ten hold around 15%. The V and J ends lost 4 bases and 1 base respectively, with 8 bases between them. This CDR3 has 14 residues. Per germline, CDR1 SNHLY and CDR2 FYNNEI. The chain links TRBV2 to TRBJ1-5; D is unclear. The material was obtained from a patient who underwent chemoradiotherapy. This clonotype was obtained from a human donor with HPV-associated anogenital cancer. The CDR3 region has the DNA TGTGCCAGCAGTGCACCACCCAGCAATCAGCCCCAGCATTTT. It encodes CASSAPPSNQPQHF.